The 30 T cell receptor beta chains listed next were all sequenced from one sample in a study of T cell clonality in common variable immunodeficiency. Findings and caveats of the study: In common variable immunodeficiency, TCR beta chains reportedly carried fewer deletions and N-nucleotide insertions.

Repertoires were generated with immunoSEQ multiplex PCR, while TCRdb's copy carries only in-frame clones and drops some. The sample data list roughly 16,000 clones. No cognate antigen is known for these TCRs. The sample taken for sequencing was peripheral blood mononuclear cells. The receptor source for this set is a human donor with common variable immunodeficiency.

Turning to this clone: At one end, the junction sequence differs from germline, possibly due to a read error. The read ends 3 residues early relative to the CDR3; the germline J gene fills the gap. The genes are TRBV7-7 and TRBJ1-1; 8 nucleotides line up with TRBD1. Germline assignment: CDR1 SSHAT and CDR2 FNYEAQ (reference sequence). The CDR3 has 17 amino acids. CDR3 protein: CASSLLHMDRVNTEAFF. Incomplete CDR3 DNA: TGTGCTAGCAGCTTACTTCATATGGACAGGGTTAACACTGAA.

With respect to this clone: The read ends 3 residues before the CDR3 terminus; that terminus is restored from the germline J gene. V and J are TRBV29-1 and TRBJ2-5; 16 bases line up with TRBD2. The CDR3 is made up of 14 amino acids. The V and J ends lost 7 bases and 5 bases, in that order; junction bases with no gene match: 4. Germline CDR1 SQVTM, CDR2 ANQGSEA. CDR3 loop: CSGGTSGRVETQYF. CDR3 DNA (partial): TGCAGCGGTGGGACTAGCGGGAGGGTTGAGACC.

Details on this clone: The read terminates 3 residues before the CDR3 end, so the remaining end is supplied by the germline J gene. The V and J genes are TRBV7-3 and TRBJ2-3, with D maybe TRBD2 (5 bases). CDR3 length: 17 residues. V was cut by 2 bases and J by 2 bases, with 17 bases left in between. The germline CDR1 and CDR2 sequences are SGHTA and FQGTGA. Incomplete CDR3 DNA: TGTGCCAGCAGCTTAGTGATCCAGCGGCGGTACACAGATACG. Protein product: CASSLVIQRRYTDT. The full CDR3 protein reads CASSLVIQRRYTDTQYF.

This clone is classed as medium-sized (0.01 to 0.1%) by frequency. The CDR3 goes on 3 residues after the read ends, and that part is filled in from the germline J gene. V gene TRBV30 combines with J gene TRBJ1-5; D unclear. This CDR3 has 11 residues. The germline V gene has CDR1 GTSNPN and CDR2 SVGIG (reference sequence). CDR3 amino acids: CAWSQGGPQHF. The CDR3 bases that were read are TGTGCCTGGAGCCAAGGCGGACCC.

As to this clone: Coverage ceases 3 residues before the CDR3 finishes, and the germline J gene fills in the end. The chain links TRBV9 to TRBJ2-7, with D possibly matching TRBD2 (5 bases). Trimming took off 4 bases at V and 2 bases at J, with 13 bases between the two ends. Germline CDR1 SGDLS, CDR2 YYNGEE. This CDR3 is 14 amino acids long. The CDR3 reads CASSLGPAAYEQYF. CDR3 DNA, as far as it was read: TGTGCCAGCAGCCTAGGTCCAGCGGCCTACGAG.

About this clone itself: The DNA ends 3 residues before the CDR3 does, and the rest of the CDR3 is filled in from the germline J gene. The chain recombines TRBV29-1 with TRBJ1-3; 7 nucleotides agree with TRBD1. CDR1 SQVTM and CDR2 ANQGSEA come from the germline V gene. With V trimmed by 3 bases and J by 0 bases, 5 bases remained unmatched. The CDR3 runs to 15 residues. The CDR3 DNA, read in part, is TGCAGCGTTGAGGGGACAGTGAGCTCTGGAAACACC. Amino acid sequence: CSVEGTVSSGNT. The whole CDR3 reads CSVEGTVSSGNTIYF. The whole variable domain, filled in from reference TRBV29-1 and TRBJ1-3, reads SAVISQKPSRDICQRGTSLTIQCQVDSQVTMMFWYRQQPGQSLTLIATANQGSEATYESGFVIDKFPISRPNLTFSTLTVSNMSPEDSSIYLCSVEGTVSSGNTIYFGEGSWLTVV.

As regards this clone: The read stops 3 residues short of the end of the CDR3; the missing end is completed from the germline J gene. The chain recombines TRBV19 with TRBJ2-2; D gene uncertain. Germline V gene lookup returns CDR1 LNHDA and CDR2 SQIVND (reference sequence). This CDR3 is built from 15 residues. Trimming took 3 bases from V and 1 from J, leaving 9 bases between them. The sequenced CDR3 bases are TGTGCCAGTAGTATTAGGTCAGGGAACACCGGGGAG. It encodes CASSIRSGNTGE. The entire CDR3 is CASSIRSGNTGELFF.

On this clone itself: The CDR3 end falls 3 residues outside the read, so it is completed with the germline J gene. The chain links TRBV14 to TRBJ2-2; D is perhaps TRBD2 (6 bases). V was cut by 4 bases and J by 7 bases, with 10 bases left in between. The CDR3 contains 13 residues. From germline, CDR1 is SGHDN and CDR2 FVKESK. CDR3 loop: CASSRSGGGELFF. The part of the CDR3 DNA that was read is TGTGCCAGCAGCCGTAGCGGTGGCGGGGAG.

This clone ranks as medium-sized in terms of frequency. With the read ending 3 residues before the CDR3 end, the germline J gene is used to fill in that end. The chain has TRBV5-1 and TRBJ2-2; D not certain. The CDR3 has 15 amino acids. Trimming shortened V by 1 base and J by 3 bases, and 10 bases separated the two germline ends. The germline gives CDR1 SGHRS, CDR2 YFSETQ. CDR3 DNA, as far as it was read: TGCGCCAGCAGCTTGTCAAAAACGGACACCGGGGAG. Its translation: CASSLSKTDTGE. Given in full, the CDR3 is CASSLSKTDTGELFF.

Judged by frequency, this clone is medium-sized. The CDR3 end falls 3 residues outside the read, so it is completed with the germline J gene. The J gene is TRBJ2-7, the V gene TRBV30; D remains unclear. Germline CDR1 is GTSNPN and CDR2 is SVGIG (reference sequence). Deletions cut 1 base from V and 1 base from J, with 5 bases between. The CDR3 has 12 residues. This CDR3 reads CAWSDRSYEQYF. The CDR3 bases that were read are TGTGCCTGGAGTGACAGATCCTACGAG.

Points on this clone: The sequenced fragment ends 3 residues before the CDR3 boundary, so the rest is inferred from the germline J gene. V usage is TRBV18 and J usage is TRBJ1-2, with D possibly being TRBD1 (5 bases). The germline gives CDR1 KGHSH, CDR2 LQKENI. This CDR3 is 15 amino acids long. V lost 2 bases and J lost 6, with 16 bases in between. CDR3 DNA, as far as it was read: TGTGCCAGCTCACCAGAGGTAGGGGCTCCGGATGGC. Protein sequence: CASSPEVGAPDG. From start to end, the CDR3 is CASSPEVGAPDGYTF.

Points on this clone: The read ends 3 residues before the CDR3 terminus; that terminus is restored from the germline J gene. The rearrangement links TRBV29-1 to TRBJ1-1, with D possibly being TRBD1 (6 bases). The CDR3 has 12 residues. Germline V gene data show CDR1 as SQVTM and CDR2 as ANQGSEA. V lost 7 bases and J 2 bases, leaving 11 bases between the germline ends. The DNA read from the CDR3 is TGCAGCGGCCACAGGGTCAACACTGAA. This codes for CSGHRVNTE. The full CDR3 is CSGHRVNTEAFF. Variable domain in full (rest from reference TRBV29-1 and TRBJ1-1): SAVISQKPSRDICQRGTSLTIQCQVDSQVTMMFWYRQQPGQSLTLIATANQGSEATYESGFVIDKFPISRPNLTFSTLTVSNMSPEDSSIYLCSGHRVNTEAFFGQGTRLTVV.

Of note for this clone: The observed sequence ends 3 residues before the CDR3 terminus, with the missing tail filled in from the germline J gene. J is TRBJ2-1 and V is TRBV19; 8 nucleotides align to TRBD2. The J segment lost 0 bases and the V segment lost 5 bases, leaving 6 bases of the junction unmatched. The CDR3 totals 16 residues. Germline V gives CDR1 LNHDA, CDR2 SQIVND (reference sequence). The sequenced part of the CDR3 DNA is TGTGCCAGTAGTCGAGGTAGCGGGACCTCCTACAATGAG. This encodes CASSRGSGTSYNE. The entire CDR3 reads CASSRGSGTSYNEQFF.

This clone is labeled medium-sized based on frequency. The read halts 3 residues ahead of the CDR3 end, with the missing end drawn from the germline J gene. The rearrangement joins TRBV7-8 to TRBJ2-7; TRBD1 might be the D (5 bases). CDR1 is SGHVS, CDR2 FQNEAQ, per germline. The CDR3 is 14 residues long. The V gene lost 3 bases and the J gene lost 2 bases, with 11 bases spanning the gap. CDR3 residues: CASSFMRTTYEQYF. CDR3 bases read: TGTGCCAGCAGCTTTATGCGGACAACCTACGAG.

Regarding this clone: The read ends 3 residues shy of where the CDR3 ends; the end is completed using the germline J gene. V and J are TRBV9 and TRBJ2-1; TRBD1 might be the D (6 bases). The length of the CDR3 is 14 residues. CDR1 SGDLS and CDR2 YYNGEE come from the germline V gene. Trimming left V 4 bases short and J 2 bases short, with 10 bases between. CDR3 DNA, as far as it was read: TGTGCCAGCAGCCAGGACAGCGCCTACAATGAG. Protein product: CASSQDSAYNE. The entire CDR3 sequence reads CASSQDSAYNEQFF.

With regard to this clone: The read terminates 3 residues before the CDR3 end, so the remaining end is supplied by the germline J gene. V gene TRBV5-6 combines with J gene TRBJ2-5; 7 nucleotides agree with TRBD1. CDR3 length: 14 amino acids. Germline V lookup: CDR1 SGHDT, CDR2 YYEEEE. V shed 4 bases, J shed 5 bases, and the junction held 8 bases outside the gene matches. The covered CDR3 bases are TGTGCCAGCAGCCGGGGACAGAGGATGGAGACC. Amino acids: CASSRGQRMET. The entire CDR3 protein is CASSRGQRMETQYF.

As concerns this clone: The observed sequence ends 3 residues before the CDR3 terminus, with the missing tail filled in from the germline J gene. This chain connects TRBV7-2 to TRBJ1-1, with 10 bases lining up with TRBD1. The J segment lost 5 bases and the V segment lost 3 bases, leaving 0 bases of the junction unmatched. CDR1 and CDR2 from the germline V gene are SGHTA and FQGNSA. This CDR3 region has 13 residues. The DNA read from the CDR3 is TGTGCCAGCAGCTTGGACAGGGGGACTGAA. The encoded protein is CASSLDRGTE. The whole CDR3 protein reads CASSLDRGTEAFF. Filled out from reference TRBV7-2 and TRBJ1-1, the complete variable domain reads GAGVSQSPSNKVTEKGKDVELRCDPISGHTALYWYRQSLGQGLEFLIYFQGNSAPDKSGLPSDRFSAERTGGSVSTLTIQRTQQEDSAVYLCASSLDRGTEAFFGQGTRLTVV.

The part of the CDR3 DNA that was read is TGTGCCAGTAGTATGAGGGTGGGGACAGGAAATCAGCCC. The encoded protein is CASSMRVGTGNQP. The entire CDR3 protein is CASSMRVGTGNQPQHF. V gene TRBV19 combines with J gene TRBJ1-5; 8 nucleotides line up with TRBD1. Coverage ceases 3 residues before the CDR3 finishes, and the germline J gene fills in the end. In germline, CDR1 is LNHDA, CDR2 SQIVND (reference sequence). V lost 3 bases, J lost 4 bases, and 8 bases stayed unmatched. The CDR3 runs to 16 residues.

A note on this clone: The observed sequence ends 3 residues before the CDR3 terminus, with the missing tail filled in from the germline J gene. The chain carries TRBV30 and TRBJ1-4; possibly TRBD1 for D (5 bases). The CDR3 sequence is 14 residues long. Trimming stripped 7 bases from V and 5 bases from J, with 17 bases between. Germline V gene lookup returns CDR1 GTSNPN and CDR2 SVGIG (reference sequence). The CDR3 is CASSPGLVNEKLFF. The covered CDR3 bases are TGTGCCTCGTCCCCAGGGCTCGTAAATGAAAAA.

Incomplete CDR3 DNA: TGCAGTGCTAACGACAGGGGACAAGAGACC. This sequence encodes CSANDRGQET. The full CDR3 protein reads CSANDRGQETQYF. This chain joins TRBV20-1 and TRBJ2-5, with TRBD1 matching 8 bases. Coverage ceases 3 residues before the CDR3 finishes, and the germline J gene fills in the end. The ends lost 4 bases at V and 2 bases at J; junction bases unmatched: 3. The CDR3 totals 13 residues. Germline CDR1 and CDR2: DFQATT and SNEGSKA (reference sequence).

Comments on this clone: The read terminates 3 residues ahead of where the CDR3 ends, so the germline J gene completes it. This rearrangement joins TRBV29-1 to TRBJ1-4; a weak D match, TRBD1 (6 bases). Between the trimmed V and J ends, which lost 0 bases and 7 bases, there was a span of 12 bases. Per germline, CDR1 SQVTM and CDR2 ANQGSEA. The CDR3 totals 14 residues. This CDR3 is CSVEDQGRGEKLFF. CDR3 bases read: TGCAGCGTTGAAGATCAGGGGAGAGGTGAAAAA.

In regard to this clone: Read sequence stops 3 residues before the CDR3 end, and the germline J gene provides the missing end. This sequence joins TRBV5-1 and TRBJ2-2; D call uncertain. The CDR3 is made up of 15 amino acids. V lost 1 base to trimming and J lost 2 bases, with 9 bases between them. Germline V gives CDR1 SGHRS, CDR2 YFSETQ. This CDR3 reads CASSLPGANTGELFF. Partial CDR3 DNA: TGCGCCAGCAGCTTGCCAGGAGCAAACACCGGGGAG.

As concerns this clone: From the germline J gene comes the end of the CDR3, since the read stops 3 residues before it. This chain joins TRBV5-6 and TRBJ1-2; 7 positions match TRBD1. The CDR3 has 14 residues. In germline, CDR1 is SGHDT, CDR2 YYEEEE. V shed 4 bases, J shed 4 bases, and the junction held 7 bases outside the gene matches. The CDR3 loop reads CASSRRQGGYGYTF. CDR3 DNA (partial): TGTGCCAGCAGCAGGCGACAGGGTGGCTATGGC.

Worth noting for this clone: The read terminates 3 residues before the CDR3 end, so the remaining end is supplied by the germline J gene. This chain joins TRBV18 and TRBJ1-2; D possibly corresponds to TRBD1 (5 bases). Germline values: CDR1 KGHSH, CDR2 LQKENI. The CDR3 totals 15 residues. The germline V and J ends were trimmed by 2 bases and 5 bases, with 15 bases remaining between them. CDR3 residues: CASSPMWGASYGYTF. The sequenced CDR3 bases are TGTGCCAGCTCACCAATGTGGGGCGCATCATATGGC. The full variable domain, in which reference TRBV18 and TRBJ1-2 provide the parts outside the CDR3, is NAGVMQNPRHLVRRRGQEARLRCSPMKGHSHVYWYRQLPEEGLKFMVYLQKENIIDESGMPKERFSAEFPKEGPSILRIQQVVRGDSAAYFCASSPMWGASYGYTFGSGTRLTVV.

About this clone: The read falls 3 residues short of the CDR3 end, and the missing part is taken from the germline J gene. This chain links TRBV5-1 with TRBJ2-3; D is possibly TRBD1 (6 bases). In germline, CDR1 is SGHRS, CDR2 YFSETQ. V was clipped by 3 bases and J by 2 bases, with 13 bases between them. This CDR3 spans 15 amino acids. Incomplete CDR3 DNA: TGCGCCAGCAGCTCTCAGGGGCTGTTCACAGATACG. It encodes CASSSQGLFTDT. The CDR3 in its entirety is CASSSQGLFTDTQYF.

Turning to this clone: Read data end 3 residues before the CDR3 end; the end is taken from the germline J gene. The rearrangement links TRBV12-3 or TRBV12-4 to TRBJ1-6, with D hard to call. This CDR3 has 14 residues. The CDR3: CASSLVRSEGPLHF. Partial CDR3 DNA: TGTGCCAGCAGTTTGGTCAGGTCAGAGGGTCCC.

Comments on this clone: The read falls 3 residues short of the CDR3 end, and the missing part is taken from the germline J gene. V is TRBV7-8 and J is TRBJ2-3; 7 nucleotides agree with TRBD2. This CDR3 spans 13 amino acids. Germline CDR1 is SGHVS and CDR2 is FQNEAQ. The junction had 4 bases not matched to a gene; V was cut back by 8 bases and J by 2 bases. CDR3 DNA (partial): TGTGCCAGCCTTAGCGGGCTCACAGATACG. As protein: CASLSGLTDT. The whole CDR3 sequence reads CASLSGLTDTQYF.

About this clone: The sequence runs out 3 residues before the end of the CDR3; the remainder is reconstructed from the germline J gene. The rearrangement joins TRBV13 to TRBJ2-7, with TRBD2 identical over 11 bases. Looked up from germline, CDR1 is PRHDT and CDR2 is FYEKMQ (reference sequence). The V segment lost 5 bases and the J segment 6 bases; nucleotides outside the gene matches: 9. This CDR3 has 15 residues. CDR3 residues: CASSPLAGGPLEQYF. The CDR3 DNA, read in part, is TGTGCCAGCAGCCCATTAGCGGGGGGGCCGCTCGAG.

Notes on this clone: The CDR3 end falls 3 residues outside the read, so it is completed with the germline J gene. The rearrangement links TRBV23-1 to TRBJ1-5; a weak D match, TRBD1 (6 bases). TRBV23-1 carries the ORF label, with uncertain function. The CDR3 consists of 16 residues. Trimming removed 3 bases from V and 3 bases from J, with 15 bases in between. The chain's CDR3 is CASSHLGQKNNQPQHF. The covered CDR3 bases are TGCGCCAGCAGTCACCTTGGACAGAAAAACAATCAGCCC.

Note on this clone: The read ends 3 residues shy of where the CDR3 ends; the end is completed using the germline J gene. The rearrangement links TRBV29-1 to TRBJ1-2; D is unresolved. The germline V gene encodes CDR1 SQVTM and CDR2 ANQGSEA. This CDR3 has 14 amino acids. The CDR3 reads CSVEDKDSSNGYTF. The DNA read from the CDR3 is TGCAGCGTTGAAGACAAAGACTCATCTAACGGC.